This T cell receptor beta chain was documented in a study of T cell changes during pregnancy in multiple sclerosis. Germline-derived CDR1 and CDR2 are SGHNT and YYREEE (reference sequence). J was trimmed by 3 bases and V by 4 bases; bases with no gene match: 9. The CDR3 contains 16 residues. The repertoire was sequenced with immunoSEQ multiplex PCR; TCRdb's copy has only in-frame clones and lacks some. The sample shows approximately 60,000 clones, roughly 94% of them seen only once. This chain joins TRBV5-4 and TRBJ2-7, with 11 bases matching TRBD2. Material: CD8+ T cells from peripheral blood mononuclear cells, obtained in the third trimester of pregnancy. This TCR came from a female donor with multiple sclerosis, enrolled in a pregnancy study. CDR3 sequence (DNA): TGTGCCAGCAGCCAGAGCCTAGCGGGAGGAGGCTACGAGCAGTACTTC. Protein product: CASSQSLAGGGYEQYF.